The rows below give T cell receptor beta chains drawn from one sample of a study of TIL therapy for anti-PD-1-resistant metastatic lung cancer. Some clones are missing from TCRdb's copy, which holds only in-frame ones; the method was immunoSEQ multiplex PCR. The data show about 59,000 clones, with roughly 80% seen just once and about 2% held by the top ten. Specimen: blood, collected at baseline. The receptor source for this set is a person aged 25 to 85 with non-small cell lung cancer. Each CDR3 is given with its conserved first and last residue. The order of the fields is J gene, clone size, V gene, CDR3 protein. Clone size is given for some rows only: seen once, a few or many times, or a class if the clone is expanded.

TRBJ1-2 | - | TRBV28 | CASSLGQFNYGYTF
TRBJ1-4 | - | TRBV9 | CASSGRDGGRKLFF
TRBJ2-7 | few | TRBV10-3 | CAISEGGGEQYF
TRBJ2-1 | few | TRBV7-9 | CASSTGTTFF
TRBJ2-7 | - | TRBV14 | CASSLRPGTLYEQYF
TRBJ2-7 | once | TRBV6-5 | CASSYSYQATYEQYF
TRBJ2-3 | - | TRBV4-2 | CASSQDGGDTQYF
TRBJ1-2 | - | TRBV28 | CASSPPGGLSNYGYTF
TRBJ1-5 | - | TRBV19 | CASSIYGVSNQPQHF
TRBJ2-7 | - | TRBV2 | CASSEGRYSYEQYF
TRBJ2-1 | - | TRBV7-7 | CASSLGRGSNEQFF
TRBJ2-5 | - | TRBV2 | CASSHAQETQYF
TRBJ1-5 | - | TRBV7-2 | CASSLVGTGYGDQPQHF
TRBJ2-7 | once | TRBV11-3 | CASSLGTPYEQYF
TRBJ1-1 | few | TRBV11-2 | CASSFVLGDTEAFF
TRBJ1-5 | - | TRBV10-2 | CASSGTANQPQHF
TRBJ1-2 | - | TRBV11-3 | CASSLRRDYGYTF
TRBJ2-2 | - | TRBV7-2 | CASSLVSGNTGELFF
- | - | TRBV11-2 | CASSSLSSTYEQYF
TRBJ2-7 | - | TRBV7-3 | CASSPGEWREAYEQYF
TRBJ1-6 | once | TRBV5-6 | CASSLANRDNSPLHF
TRBJ2-1 | once | TRBV6-5 | CASSLSYSYNEQFF
TRBJ2-7 | - | TRBV14 | CASSQAWGLSYEQYF
TRBJ2-7 | - | TRBV5-1 | CASRKTGTLGSYEQYF
TRBJ2-3 | - | TRBV25-1 | CASREAGAPGTDTQYF
TRBJ1-5 | - | TRBV7-9 | CASSRDHSNQPQHF
TRBJ1-6 | - | TRBV27 | CASRTVVGRNNSPLHF
TRBJ2-7 | - | TRBV18 | CASSPVATGAMHEQYF
TRBJ1-3 | - | TRBV13 | CASSLDSSSGNTIYF
TRBJ1-2 | - | TRBV7-2 | CASSLWGDGYTF
TRBJ2-2 | - | TRBV5-4 | CASSRGYGNTGELFF
TRBJ2-3 | few | TRBV28 | CASRDTDTQYF
TRBJ2-3 | - | TRBV4-3 | CASSPTGASSTDTQYF
TRBJ2-2 | - | TRBV7-2 | CASSFRLEGELFF
TRBJ2-5 | - | TRBV9 | CASSVGQGETQYF
TRBJ1-3 | - | TRBV2 | CASRWSQFPSGNTIYF
TRBJ1-3 | - | TRBV6-6 | CASSSDGGNTIYF
TRBJ1-5 | - | TRBV18 | CASSAGAEGPQHF
TRBJ2-7 | - | TRBV5-6 | CASSLRYEQYF